The clone carrying this T cell receptor (beta chain) has a count of ten or more. V lost 4 bases, J lost 0 bases, and 16 bases lay in between. The CDR3 spans 16 residues. From germline, CDR1 is DFQATT and CDR2 SNEGSKA (reference sequence). This record belongs to a study of identical twins. TCRdb processed the 5' RACE reads anew with MiXCR; each CDR3 protein has one entry. The data hold 550,000 to 700,000 distinct CDR3 sequences, with approximately 10% observed a single time. The same data also contributed to another study, on yellow fever vaccine responses in identical twins.

The sequence was collected from a young woman in good health. The V call is TRBV20-1, the J call TRBJ1-5; D is ambiguous. Input material: PBMCs. The CDR3 sequence is CSATGSGRASNQPQHF. The DNA of the CDR3 is TGCAGTGCTACTGGTTCGGGTAGGGCTAGCAATCAGCCCCAGCATTTT.